This entry lists 28 T cell receptor beta chains sequenced from one sample in a study of T-cell reconstitution after alpha-beta-depleted transplantation in children. This sample's TCRbeta library carried unique molecular identifier barcodes. TCRdb reprocessed the PCR reads with MiXCR, giving one entry per CDR3 protein. The profile covers about 600,000 distinct CDR3 sequences, with under 25% appearing a single time and roughly 15% taken by the ten largest. This sample comprised PBMCs, mostly from graft donor cells, obtained 360 days after TCRalphabeta/CD19-depleted stem cell transplant. These receptors were obtained from a boy under three years old who had a stem cell transplant for acute myeloid leukemia, so the T cells may come from the graft donor.

The rearrangement links TRBV20-1 to TRBJ2-6, with D possibly matching TRBD1 (5 bases). This CDR3 is built from 18 residues. Germline V CDR1 and CDR2: DFQATT, SNEGSKA (reference sequence). V gave up 6 bases and J gave up 0 bases, with 21 bases separating them. CDR3 sequence: CSADAGPLSRSGANVLTF. CDR3 in DNA: TGCAGTGCGGACGCAGGGCCTTTATCCCGCTCTGGGGCCAACGTCCTGACTTTC.

This clonotype was detected many times. This chain uses TRBV12-3 or TRBV12-4 with TRBJ2-5, with TRBD2 matching 10 bases. The CDR3 has 14 residues. The V segment lost 6 bases and the J segment 2 bases; nucleotides outside the gene matches: 3. The DNA for the CDR3 is TGTGCCAGCAGCCCTAGCGGGGGACAAGAGACCCAGTACTTC. Its translation is CASSPSGGQETQYF.

This clonotype was found a few times. The J gene is TRBJ2-7, the V gene TRBV5-1; no definite D call. V lost 4 bases to trimming and J lost 2 bases, with 13 bases between them. This CDR3 comprises 14 residues. The germline V gene has CDR1 SGHRS and CDR2 YFSETQ. The CDR3, as DNA: TGCGCCAGCAGCGCGACTGTAACCGCCTACGAGCAGTACTTC. The encoded protein is CASSATVTAYEQYF.

The rearrangement joins TRBV27 to TRBJ2-2; 14 bases fit TRBD2. From germline, CDR1 is MNHEY and CDR2 SMNVEV (reference sequence). With 5 bases clipped from V and 4 bases from J, the junction kept 6 bases outside the gene matches. This CDR3 is 17 amino acids long. Here the CDR3 reads CASSPKTSGGATGELFF. The DNA of the CDR3 is TGTGCCAGCAGTCCCAAGACTAGCGGGGGGGCCACCGGGGAGCTGTTTTTT.

The genes are TRBV6-2 or TRBV6-3 and TRBJ2-1; 10 positions agree with TRBD2. CDR1 is MNHEY, CDR2 SVGEGT, per germline. The CDR3 is made up of 16 amino acids. J was trimmed by 7 bases and V by 2 bases; bases with no gene match: 8. The CDR3 nucleotides read TGTGCCAGCAGTTACCCCTTAGCGGGGGGTTTGAATGAGCAGTTCTTC. Its protein product is CASSYPLAGGLNEQFF.

V and J are TRBV21-1 and TRBJ2-7; the table's D call of TRBD2 was not tested on the DNA. TRBV21-1 is assigned pseudogene status. The CDR3 runs 19 residues. The CDR3 nucleotides read TGTGCCAGCAGCAAGACCGGGACTAACATAAAAGAGCCGCCCTACGAGCAGTACTTC. As protein: CASSKTGTNIKEPPYEQYF.

The chain uses TRBV7-6 and TRBJ2-5; possibly TRBD2 for D (5 bases). The germline V gene has CDR1 SGHVS and CDR2 FNYEAQ. The CDR3 is 17 amino acids. V gave up 0 bases and J gave up 0 bases, with 14 bases separating them. The CDR3 loop reads CASSLAEATTYQETQYF. The CDR3 region has the DNA TGTGCCAGCAGCTTAGCGGAGGCTACCACGTACCAAGAGACCCAGTACTTC.

The chain employs TRBV7-2 and TRBJ1-6, with 7 bases identical to TRBD1. Germline CDR1 is SGHTA and CDR2 is FQGNSA. J gave up 9 bases and V 0 bases, and 5 bases lay outside the gene matches. The CDR3 loop spans 15 amino acids. CDR3: CASSLAAGGGSPLHF. CDR3 sequence (DNA): TGTGCCAGCAGCTTAGCTGCAGGGGGGGGTTCACCCCTCCACTTT.

The chain carries TRBV12-3 or TRBV12-4 and TRBJ1-3; 7 nucleotides align to TRBD1. The CDR3 is 18 residues long. With V trimmed by 5 bases and J by 2 bases, 15 bases remained unmatched. CDR3 sequence reads: CASSRTTIRQGTGNTIYF. The DNA of the CDR3 is TGTGCCAGCAGTCGAACAACCATCAGACAGGGCACTGGAAACACCATATATTTT.

This clonotype was seen repeatedly, ten times or more. This chain joins TRBV12-3 or TRBV12-4 and TRBJ2-1, with 11 positions matching TRBD2. CDR3 size: 16 residues. The J segment lost 4 bases and the V segment lost 5 bases, leaving 7 bases of the junction unmatched. The CDR3 spells CASSLIGLAGYNEQFF. CDR3 bases: TGTGCCAGCAGTCTTATTGGACTAGCGGGTTACAATGAGCAGTTCTTC.

The chain employs TRBV12-3 or TRBV12-4 and TRBJ1-3, with D uncertain. The CDR3 is made up of 13 amino acids. The ends were cut back, 7 bases at V and 0 bases at J, with 7 bases in the middle. CDR3 sequence reads: CASTYNSGNTIYF. CDR3 in DNA: TGTGCCAGCACCTACAACTCTGGAAACACCATATATTTT.

This clonotype was seen a handful of times. This chain links TRBV7-2 with TRBJ2-7; D remains unclear. The V end was cut by 1 base, the J end by 7 bases, with 11 bases between. There are 13 residues in the CDR3. Germline V gene sequence: CDR1 SGHTA, CDR2 FQGNSA. Written as DNA, the CDR3 is TGTGCCAGCAGCTTAGGATTGGTGGAGGAGCAGTACTTC. This encodes CASSLGLVEEQYF.

This clonotype has at least ten counts. The rearrangement uses TRBV19 and TRBJ2-3; the match to TRBD1 covers 9 bases. There are 13 residues in the CDR3. Per the germline V gene, CDR1 is LNHDA and CDR2 is SQIVND (reference sequence). Unmatched junction bases numbered 7, after V lost 9 bases and J lost 6 bases. The CDR3 loop is CARRDRVMDTQYF. The CDR3 DNA is TGTGCCAGGCGGGACAGGGTAATGGATACGCAGTATTTT.

This clonotype was picked up a small number of times. The chain joins TRBV15 to TRBJ2-6; unclear D gene. The ends were cut back, 7 bases at V and 0 bases at J, with 4 bases in the middle. Germline V CDR1 and CDR2: LNHNV, YYDKDF (reference sequence). The length of the CDR3 is 13 residues. The chain's CDR3 is CATTVSGANVLTF. CDR3 bases: TGTGCCACCACAGTCTCTGGGGCCAACGTCCTGACTTTC.

The DNA for the CDR3 is TGTGCCAGCAGTGGGGGGGGGCTCGGTGAAAAACTGTTTTTT. Protein: CASSGGGLGEKLFF. This chain links TRBV27 with TRBJ1-4, with a tentative D call TRBD1 (6 bases). Germline assignment: CDR1 MNHEY and CDR2 SMNVEV (reference sequence). V shed 5 bases and J shed 7 bases, with 14 bases lying between them. The CDR3 loop spans 14 amino acids. Full variable domain (outside the CDR3, taken from reference TRBV27 and TRBJ1-4): EAQVTQNPRYLITVTGKKLTVTCSQNMNHEYMSWYRQDPGLGLRQIYYSMNVEVTDKGDVPEGYKVSRKEKRNFPLILESPSPNQTSLYFCASSGGGLGEKLFFGSGTQLSVL.

The chain uses TRBV6-5 and TRBJ1-6; no clear D. The germline V and J ends were trimmed by 1 base and 10 bases, with 11 bases remaining between them. Looked up from germline, CDR1 is MNHEY and CDR2 is SVGAGI. There are 14 residues in the CDR3. The CDR3 here is CASSYYSLRSPLHF. CDR3 sequence (DNA): TGTGCCAGCAGTTACTACAGCCTCCGATCACCCCTCCACTTT.

The rearrangement uses TRBV2 and TRBJ2-2; D unresolved. This CDR3 has 14 residues. V dropped 1 base and J dropped 0 bases, with 3 bases sitting between them. The germline V gene encodes CDR1 SNHLY and CDR2 FYNNEI. CDR3 in amino acids: CASSEETNTGELFF. The CDR3 coding sequence is TGTGCCAGCAGTGAAGAAACGAACACCGGGGAGCTGTTTTTT.

The genes are TRBV29-1 and TRBJ2-2, with D perhaps matching TRBD1 (6 bases). Trimming pared 0 bases from V and 5 bases from J, leaving 7 bases between. Germline V CDR1 and CDR2: SQVTM, ANQGSEA. CDR3 length: 13 residues. This CDR3 is CSVEEGGTGELFF. Here the CDR3 DNA reads TGCAGCGTTGAAGAAGGGGGAACCGGGGAGCTGTTTTTT.

About this clonotype itself: Sequence at one end of the junction differs from germline and may be a read error. This rearrangement joins TRBV6-5 to TRBJ1-5; D is uncertain. The germline V gene has CDR1 MNHEY and CDR2 SVGAGI. The CDR3 has 15 amino acids. As DNA, the CDR3 is TGTGCCAGCGGTTACAGCCGGTATAGCAATCAGCCCCAGCATTTT. This translates into CASGYSRYSNQPQHF.

The sample holds many counts of this clonotype. V is TRBV20-1 and J is TRBJ2-5; D is ambiguous. Germline V gene sequence: CDR1 DFQATT, CDR2 SNEGSKA (reference sequence). The CDR3 length is 15 residues. Trimming removed 3 bases at V and 1 base at J, with 15 bases between. CDR3 loop: CSASRISAVQETQYF. The CDR3 DNA follows: TGCAGTGCTAGTCGTATATCGGCGGTCCAAGAGACCCAGTACTTC.

This chain connects TRBV20-1 to TRBJ2-7, with 7 positions matching TRBD2. Looked up from germline, CDR1 is DFQATT and CDR2 is SNEGSKA (reference sequence). This CDR3 is 15 amino acids long. V was pared by 1 base and J by 5 bases, with 11 bases of the junction left unmatched. Written as DNA, the CDR3 is TGCAGTGCTAGAGCCGCCTTTGCGGGGAGGGACGAGCAGTACTTC. Protein product: CSARAAFAGRDEQYF.

CDR3 region: CASSQVVGVNEQFF. CDR3 coding DNA: TGTGCCAGCAGCCAAGTCGTCGGTGTTAATGAGCAGTTCTTC. This sequence joins TRBV3-1 and TRBJ2-1; no definite D call. Germline V gives CDR1 LGHDT, CDR2 YNNKEL (reference sequence). V lost 1 base and J 7 bases, leaving 11 bases between the germline ends. The CDR3 is 14 amino acids.

This clonotype was picked up many times. The CDR3 sequence is CSAHPGTGSNQPQHF. CDR3 sequence (DNA): TGCAGTGCTCACCCCGGGACAGGGAGCAATCAGCCCCAGCATTTT. The rearrangement joins TRBV20-1 to TRBJ1-5, with 9 bases matching TRBD1. J was trimmed by 1 base and V by 5 bases; bases with no gene match: 6. Germline V lookup: CDR1 DFQATT, CDR2 SNEGSKA (reference sequence). The CDR3 contains 15 residues.

This clonotype appeared many times. The V and J genes are TRBV12-3 or TRBV12-4 and TRBJ2-3; 13 nucleotides match TRBD2. After removal of 6 bases from V and 6 bases from J, the junction contained 3 bases not matched to a gene. CDR3 length equals 14 residues. CDR3 in DNA: TGTGCCAGCAGCGGACTAGCGGGGGATGATACGCAGTATTTT. As protein: CASSGLAGDDTQYF.

This clonotype appeared a few times. The chain combines TRBV15 with TRBJ2-1; D is perhaps TRBD1 (5 bases). Germline V gene sequence: CDR1 LNHNV, CDR2 YYDKDF (reference sequence). Trimming left V 3 bases short and J 5 bases short, with 23 bases between. The CDR3 extends over 18 amino acids. In DNA, the CDR3 is TGTGCCACCAGCAGGACCCCCGGTGGCAGGGAAGGACACAATGAGCAGTTCTTC. The encoded protein is CATSRTPGGREGHNEQFF.

CDR3 loop: CASSLGQGAAKNIQYF. CDR3 coding DNA: TGCGCCAGCAGCTTGGGGCAGGGGGCCGCCAAAAACATTCAGTACTTC. The chain joins TRBV5-1 to TRBJ2-4; 8 bases align to TRBD1. V shed 0 bases, J shed 1 base, and the junction held 3 bases outside the gene matches. The V gene's germline CDR1 is SGHRS and CDR2 YFSETQ. The CDR3 runs 16 residues.

The rearrangement joins TRBV12-3 or TRBV12-4 to TRBJ2-7, with 8 bases identical to TRBD1. This CDR3 spans 15 amino acids. J gave up 5 bases and V 1 base, and 7 bases lay outside the gene matches. The CDR3 sequence is CASSLGTGNDNEQYF. The CDR3 nucleotides are TGTGCCAGCAGTTTAGGGACAGGGAATGATAACGAGCAGTACTTC.

This clonotype was counted at least ten times. V is TRBV9 and J is TRBJ2-1; D tentatively fits TRBD1 or TRBD2 (5 bases each). Trimming shortened V by 4 bases and J by 5 bases, and 19 bases separated the two germline ends. CDR3 length: 16 amino acids. CDR1 and CDR2 (germline): SGDLS, YYNGEE. Written as DNA, the CDR3 is TGTGCCAGCAGCCCTGAAAGGGGCAGACTAAACAATGAGCAGTTCTTC. This gives the protein CASSPERGRLNNEQFF.